The rows below give T cell receptor beta chains drawn from one sample of a study of beta chain features in type 1 diabetes. Clones were read by immunoSEQ multiplex PCR, and TCRdb kept only the in-frame ones, dropping some. Among roughly 500,000 clones listed, 10% to 12% were seen once. The material sequenced was naive CD4+ T cells from blood. These receptors were collected from a woman between 18 and 29 years old in good health. CDR3s include the opening cysteine and the closing phenylalanine or tryptophan. Fields, in order: clone size, J gene, D gene, V gene, CDR3 DNA, CDR3 protein. The D gene is left open where the match is weak. Rows may omit the clone size; those that give it use once, few, many or a size class.

abundance: few; j_gene: TRBJ2-7; d_gene: NA; v_gene: TRBV4-2; CDR3nt: TGTGCCAGCAGCCAACAGGGAATCTACGAGCAGTACTTC; CDR3aa: CASSQQGIYEQYF
abundance: NA; j_gene: TRBJ2-1; d_gene: TRBD2; v_gene: TRBV29-1; CDR3nt: TGCAGCGCCCCACCATCTAGCGGGAGGCGACACAATGAGCAGTTCTTC; CDR3aa: CSAPPSSGRRHNEQFF
abundance: NA; j_gene: TRBJ2-7; d_gene: NA; v_gene: TRBV6-6; CDR3nt: TGTGCCAGCAGTTACCTTGACGGTTACGAGCAGTACTTC; CDR3aa: CASSYLDGYEQYF
abundance: few; j_gene: TRBJ1-1; d_gene: NA; v_gene: TRBV5-1; CDR3nt: TGCGCCAGCACCTTTGGGGAAGGAACTGAAGCTTTCTTT; CDR3aa: CASTFGEGTEAFF
abundance: NA; j_gene: TRBJ2-1; d_gene: TRBD2; v_gene: TRBV7-9; CDR3nt: TGTGCCAGCAGCTTAGCGGGAGGGCCTGTTTACAATGAGCAGTTCTTC; CDR3aa: CASSLAGGPVYNEQFF
abundance: many; j_gene: TRBJ2-1; d_gene: NA; v_gene: TRBV30; CDR3nt: TGTGCCGGGCGGGCCCTCAAGGGGATCAATGAGCAGTTCTTC; CDR3aa: CAGRALKGINEQFF
abundance: few; j_gene: TRBJ2-2; d_gene: NA; v_gene: TRBV7-2; CDR3nt: TGTGCCAGCAGCTTATTCGTGGCAGCGAACACCGGGGAGCTGTTTTTT; CDR3aa: CASSLFVAANTGELFF
abundance: many; j_gene: TRBJ1-4; d_gene: NA; v_gene: TRBV10-3; CDR3nt: TGTGCCATCAGTGCGGGCAGGGATAATGAAAAACTGTTTTTT; CDR3aa: CAISAGRDNEKLFF
abundance: NA; j_gene: TRBJ2-7; d_gene: NA; v_gene: TRBV2; CDR3nt: TGTGCCAGCAGTGCGGCCCGAGCCTACGAGCAGTACTTC; CDR3aa: CASSAARAYEQYF
abundance: NA; j_gene: TRBJ2-1; d_gene: NA; v_gene: TRBV4-2; CDR3nt: TGTGCCAGCAGCCAAGGTCGGCGGGGCTCCTACAATGAGCAGTTCTTC; CDR3aa: CASSQGRRGSYNEQFF
abundance: few; j_gene: TRBJ2-7; d_gene: TRBD1; v_gene: TRBV29-1; CDR3nt: TGCAGCGGCGCGCCGGGACAGGGGACCTACGAGCAGTACTTC; CDR3aa: CSGAPGQGTYEQYF
abundance: few; j_gene: TRBJ2-1; d_gene: NA; v_gene: TRBV19; CDR3nt: TGTGCCAGTAGTATCGCGGGCCCTCCCAATGAGCAGTTCTTC; CDR3aa: CASSIAGPPNEQFF
abundance: few; j_gene: TRBJ2-1; d_gene: NA; v_gene: TRBV7-3; CDR3nt: TGTGCCAGCAGCCCCGCCTTGAACAATGAGCAGTTCTTC; CDR3aa: CASSPALNNEQFF
abundance: few; j_gene: TRBJ2-1; d_gene: TRBD1; v_gene: TRBV19; CDR3nt: TGTGCCAGTAGTATTGGACAGGGGGACCATGAGCAGTTCTTC; CDR3aa: CASSIGQGDHEQFF
abundance: NA; j_gene: TRBJ2-1; d_gene: NA; v_gene: TRBV14; CDR3nt: TGTGCCAGCAGCCAATCCCAACTACTCAGCGGCAAAACCTCCTACAATGAGCAGTTCTTC; CDR3aa: CASSQSQLLSGKTSYNEQFF
abundance: few; j_gene: TRBJ2-5; d_gene: TRBD1; v_gene: TRBV2; CDR3nt: TGTGCCAGCATAAGAGACAGGGAAATCGCAGAGACCCAGTACTTC; CDR3aa: CASIRDREIAETQYF
abundance: NA; j_gene: TRBJ1-1; d_gene: NA; v_gene: TRBV29-1; CDR3nt: TGCAGCGTTCCGCCGGGCCCAGGAGCGGGCACTGAAGCTTTCTTT; CDR3aa: CSVPPGPGAGTEAFF
abundance: few; j_gene: TRBJ2-7; d_gene: NA; v_gene: TRBV30; CDR3nt: TGTGCCTGGAGCAGACAGGATATCTACGAGCAGTACTTC; CDR3aa: CAWSRQDIYEQYF
abundance: NA; j_gene: TRBJ2-3; d_gene: NA; v_gene: TRBV4-1; CDR3nt: TGCGCCAGCAGCCAACTGGGACTCCATAAACTCACAGATACGCAGTATTTT; CDR3aa: CASSQLGLHKLTDTQYF
abundance: NA; j_gene: TRBJ2-7; d_gene: NA; v_gene: TRBV7-2; CDR3nt: TGTGCCAGCAGCTTAGTAATGGGAGAAGGCGAGCAGTACTTC; CDR3aa: CASSLVMGEGEQYF
abundance: few; j_gene: TRBJ2-1; d_gene: NA; v_gene: TRBV4-2; CDR3nt: TGTGCCAGCAGCCAAGATGTGTTTGAGCAGTTCTTC; CDR3aa: CASSQDVFEQFF
abundance: few; j_gene: TRBJ1-4; d_gene: NA; v_gene: TRBV30; CDR3nt: TGTGCCTGGAATTCACAGAGGACAGCGGTTGCAACTAATGAAAAACTGTTTTTT; CDR3aa: CAWNSQRTAVATNEKLFF
abundance: NA; j_gene: TRBJ1-1; d_gene: NA; v_gene: TRBV18; CDR3nt: TGTGCCAGCTCCAGTGCCTGGGGTCAGATGAACACTGAAGCTTTCTTT; CDR3aa: CASSSAWGQMNTEAFF
abundance: NA; j_gene: TRBJ2-5; d_gene: NA; v_gene: TRBV7-2; CDR3nt: TGTGCCAGCAGCTTTAAGGGTAGGCAAGAGACCCAGTACTTC; CDR3aa: CASSFKGRQETQYF
abundance: NA; j_gene: TRBJ1-5; d_gene: NA; v_gene: TRBV23-1; CDR3nt: TGCGCCAGCAGTCTACGGACAGCGCCTAATCAGCCCCAGCATTTT; CDR3aa: CASSLRTAPNQPQHF
abundance: NA; j_gene: TRBJ1-1; d_gene: NA; v_gene: TRBV30; CDR3nt: TGTGCCTGGAGTGTCCAGGACCTGAACACTGAAGCTTTCTTT; CDR3aa: CAWSVQDLNTEAFF
abundance: few; j_gene: TRBJ2-3; d_gene: NA; v_gene: TRBV28; CDR3nt: TGTGCCAGCAGGGATGCGGGGGCCACAGATACGCAGTATTTT; CDR3aa: CASRDAGATDTQYF
abundance: few; j_gene: TRBJ1-2; d_gene: TRBD1; v_gene: TRBV12-5; CDR3nt: TGTGCTAGTACATCCGACAGGGGAGCCTATGGCTACACCTTC; CDR3aa: CASTSDRGAYGYTF
abundance: NA; j_gene: TRBJ2-5; d_gene: NA; v_gene: TRBV5-1; CDR3nt: TGCGCCAGCAGCTTGGGGGGCGTCGGAGAGACCCAGTACTTC; CDR3aa: CASSLGGVGETQYF
abundance: NA; j_gene: TRBJ1-1; d_gene: NA; v_gene: TRBV29-1; CDR3nt: TGCAGCGTTTGCGTGGCTCAGAACACTGAAGCTTTCTTT; CDR3aa: CSVCVAQNTEAFF
abundance: NA; j_gene: TRBJ1-4; d_gene: TRBD1; v_gene: TRBV30; CDR3nt: TGTGCCTCCCAACAGGGGTCGGGGGAAAAACTGTTTTTT; CDR3aa: CASQQGSGEKLFF
abundance: NA; j_gene: TRBJ2-3; d_gene: TRBD2; v_gene: TRBV9; CDR3nt: TGTGCCAGCAGCGCGGGACTAGCGGGGGGCACAGATACGCAGTATTTT; CDR3aa: CASSAGLAGGTDTQYF
abundance: few; j_gene: TRBJ1-1; d_gene: NA; v_gene: TRBV6-6; CDR3nt: TGTGCCAGCATGGGGGGAGGAGGATGGGACACTGAAGCTTTCTTT; CDR3aa: CASMGGGGWDTEAFF
abundance: NA; j_gene: TRBJ2-5; d_gene: NA; v_gene: TRBV30; CDR3nt: TGTGCCTGGAGTACAGGGCCAGAGACCCAGTACTTC; CDR3aa: CAWSTGPETQYF
abundance: NA; j_gene: TRBJ2-1; d_gene: TRBD2; v_gene: TRBV9; CDR3nt: TGTGCCAGCAGCCTACGGACTAGCGGGAGTCGGTACAATGAGCAGTTCTTC; CDR3aa: CASSLRTSGSRYNEQFF
abundance: NA; j_gene: TRBJ1-1; d_gene: NA; v_gene: TRBV29-1; CDR3nt: TGCAGCGTTGAGAGCCGGGGGCGGAAGGACACTGAAGCTTTCTTT; CDR3aa: CSVESRGRKDTEAFF
abundance: many; j_gene: TRBJ2-3; d_gene: NA; v_gene: TRBV29-1; CDR3nt: TGCAGCGTTGCGACAGGCACAGATACGCAGTATTTT; CDR3aa: CSVATGTDTQYF
abundance: NA; j_gene: TRBJ2-3; d_gene: NA; v_gene: TRBV9; CDR3nt: TGTGCCAGCAGCGTAGAGGTTGGCACAGATACGCAGTATTTT; CDR3aa: CASSVEVGTDTQYF
abundance: NA; j_gene: TRBJ2-1; d_gene: TRBD1; v_gene: TRBV11-3; CDR3nt: TGTGCCAGCAGCTTAGATTTGGGGACAGGGTCTAGTGAGCAGTTCTTC; CDR3aa: CASSLDLGTGSSEQFF
abundance: few; j_gene: TRBJ2-3; d_gene: NA; v_gene: TRBV30; CDR3nt: TGTGCCTGGAGTGTAATGGAGTCGGGCACGCAGTATTTT; CDR3aa: CAWSVMESGTQYF
abundance: NA; j_gene: TRBJ1-2; d_gene: TRBD1; v_gene: TRBV7-3; CDR3nt: TGTGCCAGCAGCTTTGGACAGGGCTATGGCTACACCTTC; CDR3aa: CASSFGQGYGYTF
abundance: few; j_gene: TRBJ1-2; d_gene: TRBD1; v_gene: TRBV18; CDR3nt: TGTGCCAGCTCAGCCCGGGACAGGGCTAACTATGGCTACACCTTC; CDR3aa: CASSARDRANYGYTF
abundance: NA; j_gene: TRBJ2-1; d_gene: TRBD2; v_gene: TRBV19; CDR3nt: TGTGCCAGTAGTTCTCCTAGCGGGAGGCACAATGAGCAGTTCTTC; CDR3aa: CASSSPSGRHNEQFF
abundance: NA; j_gene: TRBJ2-3; d_gene: NA; v_gene: TRBV4-3; CDR3nt: TGCGCCAGCAGCCGTCAAGGAGATACGCAGTATTTT; CDR3aa: CASSRQGDTQYF
abundance: many; j_gene: TRBJ2-7; d_gene: NA; v_gene: TRBV7-9; CDR3nt: TGTGCCAGCAGCTTAGCGCGGGGCGAGCAGTACTTC; CDR3aa: CASSLARGEQYF
abundance: NA; j_gene: TRBJ1-1; d_gene: TRBD1; v_gene: TRBV7-2; CDR3nt: TGTGCCAGCAGCCCGCGACAGGGGACGGGGACTGAAGCTTTCTTT; CDR3aa: CASSPRQGTGTEAFF
abundance: NA; j_gene: TRBJ1-2; d_gene: TRBD1; v_gene: TRBV9; CDR3nt: TGTGCCAGCAGCGTAGGGACAGGGGAGTACTATGGCTACACCTTC; CDR3aa: CASSVGTGEYYGYTF
abundance: NA; j_gene: TRBJ2-3; d_gene: NA; v_gene: TRBV2; CDR3nt: TGTGCCAGCAGGGACCCCGGTGGTGGCGCAGATACGCAGTATTTT; CDR3aa: CASRDPGGGADTQYF
abundance: few; j_gene: TRBJ2-7; d_gene: NA; v_gene: TRBV5-4; CDR3nt: TGTGCCAGCAGCTTCCCAAGCCGCGAGCAGTACTTC; CDR3aa: CASSFPSREQYF
abundance: few; j_gene: TRBJ1-5; d_gene: NA; v_gene: TRBV6-6; CDR3nt: TGTGCCAGCATCCAGGGATCCAGCCATCAGCCCCAGCATTTT; CDR3aa: CASIQGSSHQPQHF
abundance: NA; j_gene: TRBJ2-5; d_gene: TRBD1; v_gene: TRBV7-8; CDR3nt: TGTGCCAGCAGCTTATCCCGGGACAGGCCCCCAGAGACCCAGTACTTC; CDR3aa: CASSLSRDRPPETQYF
abundance: NA; j_gene: TRBJ2-3; d_gene: NA; v_gene: TRBV7-9; CDR3nt: TGTGCCAGCAGCTTATCCGCAGGGGCGGATACGCAGTATTTT; CDR3aa: CASSLSAGADTQYF
abundance: few; j_gene: TRBJ2-1; d_gene: NA; v_gene: TRBV6-1; CDR3nt: TGTGCCAGCAGACACCGGGAATACCCTACAAATGAGCAGTTCTTC; CDR3aa: CASRHREYPTNEQFF
abundance: few; j_gene: TRBJ2-6; d_gene: NA; v_gene: TRBV28; CDR3nt: TGTGCCAGCAAGCTGTCTGGGGCCAACGTCCTGACTTTC; CDR3aa: CASKLSGANVLTF
abundance: NA; j_gene: TRBJ1-1; d_gene: NA; v_gene: TRBV7-6; CDR3nt: TGTGCCAGCAGCCGATTGGACCGATATGAAGCTTTCTTT; CDR3aa: CASSRLDRYEAFF
abundance: few; j_gene: TRBJ2-1; d_gene: NA; v_gene: TRBV6-5; CDR3nt: TGTGCCAGCAGTTACGGGGGGACTCTCACCAATGAGCAGTTCTTC; CDR3aa: CASSYGGTLTNEQFF
abundance: NA; j_gene: TRBJ1-2; d_gene: NA; v_gene: TRBV7-2; CDR3nt: TGTGCCAGCAGCTTATATGAGGCCTACACCTTC; CDR3aa: CASSLYEAYTF